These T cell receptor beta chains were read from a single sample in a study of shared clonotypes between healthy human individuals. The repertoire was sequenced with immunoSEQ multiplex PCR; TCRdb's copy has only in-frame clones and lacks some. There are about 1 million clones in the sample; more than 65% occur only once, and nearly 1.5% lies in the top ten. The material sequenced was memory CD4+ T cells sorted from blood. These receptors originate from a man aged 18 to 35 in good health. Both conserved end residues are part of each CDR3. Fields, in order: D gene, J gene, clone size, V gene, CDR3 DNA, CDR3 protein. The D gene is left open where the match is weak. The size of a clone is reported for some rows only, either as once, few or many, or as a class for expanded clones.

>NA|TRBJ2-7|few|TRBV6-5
TGTGCCAGCAGGAGGGACGCCGAGCAGTACTTC
CASRRDAEQYF
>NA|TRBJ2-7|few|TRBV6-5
TGTGCCAGCAGTTACTCGCGGCAGCTCTACGAGCAGTACTTC
CASSYSRQLYEQYF
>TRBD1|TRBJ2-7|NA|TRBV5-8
TGTGCCAGCAGCCTGGCGGCGGCAGGGGGATTGTCCTACGAGCAGTACTTC
CASSLAAAGGLSYEQYF
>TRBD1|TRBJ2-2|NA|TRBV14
TGTGCCAGCAGGCCAGGGGGACAGGGGAGAACCGGGGAGCTGTTTTTT
CASRPGGQGRTGELFF
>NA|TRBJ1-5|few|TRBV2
TGTGCCAGCAACCCCGACAGGAGCAATCAGCCCCAGCATTTT
CASNPDRSNQPQHF
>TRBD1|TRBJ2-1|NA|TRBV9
TGTGCCAGCAGCATCTCCGGGACAGGGTACAATGAGCAGTTCTTC
CASSISGTGYNEQFF
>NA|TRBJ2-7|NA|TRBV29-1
TGCAGCGTTGTAACGCAGGACTCCTACGAGCAGTACTTC
CSVVTQDSYEQYF
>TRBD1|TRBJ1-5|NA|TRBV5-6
TGTGCCAGCAGCATTGACAGGGGGGTCAGCAATCAGCCCCAGCATTTT
CASSIDRGVSNQPQHF
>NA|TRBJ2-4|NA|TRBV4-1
TGCGCCAGCAGCCAAGTAGGGAACATTCAGTACTTC
CASSQVGNIQYF
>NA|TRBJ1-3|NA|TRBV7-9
TGTGCCAGCAGCCAGGAGTCTGGAAACACCATATATTTT
CASSQESGNTIYF
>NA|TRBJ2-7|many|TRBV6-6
TGTGCCAGCAGTCCAATCACGACAAGCACTAGCGAGCAGTACTTC
CASSPITTSTSEQYF
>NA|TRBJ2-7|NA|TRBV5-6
TGTGCCAGCAGCCCAAGCAGGGGGGGTGTCTACGAGCAGTACTTC
CASSPSRGGVYEQYF
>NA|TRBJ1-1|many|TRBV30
TGTGCCTGGAGTGTCAATCCCTTGGGAGCTTTCTTT
CAWSVNPLGAFF
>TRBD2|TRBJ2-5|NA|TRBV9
TGTGCCAGCAGCTCATTTGCGGGACTAGCGGGTGAGACCCAGTACTTC
CASSSFAGLAGETQYF
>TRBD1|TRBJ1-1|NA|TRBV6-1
TGTGCCAGCAGTTCCCAGGGGGACCGCCACACTGAAGCTTTCTTT
CASSSQGDRHTEAFF
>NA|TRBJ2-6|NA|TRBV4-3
TGCGCCAGCAGCCAAGCTCCTCAGGGAGCTGGGGCCAACGTCCTGACTTTC
CASSQAPQGAGANVLTF
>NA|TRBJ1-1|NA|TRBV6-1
TGTGCCAGCACTCCGCTGGGCACTTCGAACACTGAAGCTTTCTTT
CASTPLGTSNTEAFF
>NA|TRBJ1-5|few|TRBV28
TGTGCCAGCAGTTTGTATCGTCAGCCCCAGCATTTT
CASSLYRQPQHF
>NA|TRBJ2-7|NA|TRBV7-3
TGTGCCAGCAGCTTAGAGTCAGGGGGGCCCTACGAGCAGTACTTC
CASSLESGGPYEQYF